Listed here are 14 T cell receptor beta chains from one sample, sequenced in a study of blood T cell repertoires in COVID-19. Data came from immunoSEQ multiplex PCR; TCRdb stores just in-frame clones and leaves some out. The sample holds under 150,000 clones, 84% seen once. The sequencing sample was made of peripheral blood. Receptors were obtained from a human donor in a cohort sampled during active COVID-19.

V and J are TRBV9 and TRBJ1-4; TRBD1 matches 8 bases. Looked up from germline, CDR1 is SGDLS and CDR2 is YYNGEE. This CDR3 has 17 amino acids. The junction had 11 bases not matched to a gene; V was cut back by 0 bases and J by 7 bases. This CDR3 is CASSVGQGQLGGEKLFF. CDR3 nucleotide sequence: TGTGCCAGCAGCGTAGGACAGGGGCAGCTTGGAGGTGAAAAACTGTTTTTT.

The chain has TRBV21-1 and TRBJ2-2; no DNA check was done on the table's D call, TRBD1. TRBV21-1 is classified as a pseudogene. The CDR3 sequence is 18 residues long. The CDR3 sequence: CASFDFGAGGANTGELFF. In nucleotides, the CDR3 is TGTGCCAGCTTTGATTTTGGGGCAGGGGGCGCGAACACCGGGGAGCTGTTTTTT.

The V call is TRBV11-3, the J call TRBJ2-1; tentative D call: TRBD2 (6 bases). This CDR3 is 13 amino acids long. CDR1 SGHNT and CDR2 YENEEA come from the germline V gene. Trimming removed 5 bases at V and 1 base at J, with 6 bases between. The CDR3 sequence is CASSGGSYNEQFF. CDR3 DNA sequence: TGTGCCAGCAGCGGGGGGTCCTACAATGAGCAGTTCTTC. The variable domain in full, with the rest retrieved from reference TRBV11-3 and TRBJ2-1, is EAGVVQSPRYKIIEKKQPVAFWCNPISGHNTLYWYLQNLGQGPELLIRYENEEAVDDSQLPKDRFSAERLKGVDSTLKIQPAELGDSAVYLCASSGGSYNEQFFGPGTRLTVL.

The gene calls are TRBV12-3 or TRBV12-4 and TRBJ1-3; D not resolved. There are 13 residues in the CDR3. Trimming cost V 3 bases and J 4 bases, with 7 bases left between them. The CDR3 sequence: CASSFSGGNTIYF. The CDR3 DNA reads as TGTGCCAGCAGTTTTTCGGGAGGAAACACCATATATTTT.

The V call is TRBV10-3, the J call TRBJ1-1, with 12 nucleotides matching TRBD1. The germline gives CDR1 ENHRY, CDR2 SYGVKD. The CDR3 runs to 15 residues. The V gene end was trimmed by 10 bases and the J gene end by 6 bases; junction bases not matched to a gene: 12. CDR3 residues: CASNSPGQGASEAFF. As DNA, the CDR3 is TGTGCCAGCAATAGTCCGGGACAGGGGGCTTCTGAAGCTTTCTTT.

V and J are TRBV20-1 and TRBJ2-3, with TRBD2 matching 9 bases. J was trimmed by 2 bases and V by 3 bases; bases with no gene match: 15. This CDR3 has 18 residues. CDR1 and CDR2 from the germline V gene are DFQATT and SNEGSKA (reference sequence). CDR3: CSASKGLAGDSFTDTQYF. For the CDR3, the DNA is TGCAGTGCTAGTAAGGGGTTAGCGGGGGATTCTTTCACAGATACGCAGTATTTT.

V usage is TRBV29-1 and J usage is TRBJ1-2; weak D call: TRBD1 (5 bases). Germline CDR1 and CDR2: SQVTM and ANQGSEA. V gave up 4 bases and J gave up 1 base, with 7 bases separating them. This CDR3 comprises 12 residues. The CDR3 sequence is CSVAGINYGYTF. CDR3 in DNA: TGCAGCGTTGCAGGGATTAACTATGGCTACACCTTC.

As DNA, the CDR3 is TGTGCCAGCAGCCGACAGGGGCCTAACTATGGCTACACCTTC. As protein: CASSRQGPNYGYTF. This chain connects TRBV3-1 (or the pseudogene TRBV3-2) to TRBJ1-2; 8 bases agree with TRBD1. The CDR3 is 14 residues long. Trimming removed 4 bases from V and 0 bases from J; junction bases left unmatched: 1. Germline-derived CDR1 and CDR2 are LGHDT and YNNKEL (reference sequence).

This rearrangement joins TRBV5-6 to TRBJ2-3; 11 bases are a match to TRBD1. With 5 bases clipped from V and 4 bases from J, the junction kept 6 bases outside the gene matches. This CDR3 comprises 15 residues. Germline-derived CDR1 and CDR2 are SGHDT and YYEEEE. The CDR3 protein is CASRPGQGVSDTQYF. Written as DNA, the CDR3 is TGTGCCAGCAGACCGGGACAGGGGGTTTCAGATACGCAGTATTTT.

The V call is TRBV7-2, the J call TRBJ2-7; D call uncertain. There are 12 residues in the CDR3. Between the trimmed V and J ends, which lost 1 base and 6 bases, there was a span of 7 bases. CDR1 and CDR2 from the germline V gene are SGHTA and FQGNSA. The CDR3 DNA reads TGTGCCAGCAGCTTAGACCTGGCCGAGCAGTACTTC. Protein sequence: CASSLDLAEQYF.

The chain is built from TRBV4-3 and TRBJ1-2; 8 bases map to TRBD1. Germline loops: CDR1 LGHNA, CDR2 YSLEER. The CDR3 sequence is 16 residues long. The junction had 10 bases not matched to a gene; V was cut back by 0 bases and J by 7 bases. The CDR3 loop is CASSQEAADRGGGYTF. The CDR3 DNA follows: TGCGCCAGCAGCCAAGAGGCCGCCGACAGGGGTGGTGGCTACACCTTC.

This clone was detected only a few times. V usage is TRBV7-3 and J usage is TRBJ1-1; D not certain. CDR3 length: 14 amino acids. V shed 2 bases and J shed 2 bases, with 9 bases lying between them. Germline assignment: CDR1 SGHTA and CDR2 FQGTGA. CDR3 sequence: CASSLLGHNTEAFF. The CDR3 DNA sequence: TGTGCCAGCAGCTTACTCGGTCACAACACTGAAGCTTTCTTT.

This clone is a singleton in its sample. This chain connects TRBV27 to TRBJ2-7; 8 nucleotides align to TRBD1. The CDR3 totals 13 residues. CDR1 is MNHEY and CDR2 is SMNVEV in the germline V gene (reference sequence). V lost 0 bases to trimming and J lost 10 bases; unmatched junction nucleotides: 5. This CDR3 is CASSLSGGQAQYF. The DNA for the CDR3 is TGTGCCAGCAGTTTATCGGGGGGACAGGCCCAGTACTTC.

CDR3 DNA sequence: TGTGCCAGCAGCTTCGGGACAAACTCTGGAAACACCATATATTTT. It yields the protein CASSFGTNSGNTIYF. V gene TRBV7-2 combines with J gene TRBJ1-3; maybe TRBD1 (6 bases). Germline V gives CDR1 SGHTA, CDR2 FQGNSA. V shed 3 bases and J shed 0 bases, with 9 bases lying between them. The CDR3 is 15 amino acids.